This T cell receptor beta chain was identified during a study of OX40 agonist ivuxolimab in advanced cancers. Method: immunoSEQ multiplex PCR; TCRdb's copy keeps in-frame clones and lacks some. The profile shows about 54,000 clones, approximately 90% of them singletons. Study results and caveats: The study observed clonal expansion of CD4+ and CD8+ blood T cells by week 6 at 0.1 to 3.0 mg/kg. Some of the nonresponding patients also showed low levels of normalized T-cell clonal expansion.

Turning to this clone: The antigen remains unidentified.

Material: CD4+ or CD8+ T cells sorted from blood, obtained in a trial of the OX40 agonist ivuxolimab. The TCR comes from an adult with an advanced solid tumor such as melanoma, head and neck, liver or kidney cancer.

CDR3 in DNA: TGTGCCAGTAGTATTGTGGGGGGGAGCTCCTACGAGCAGTACTTC. Amino acids: CASSIVGGSSYEQYF. This sequence joins TRBV19 and TRBJ2-7; TRBD2 matches 7 bases. The CDR3 totals 15 residues. Germline V gene data show CDR1 as LNHDA and CDR2 as SQIVND (reference sequence). J was trimmed by 0 bases and V by 3 bases; bases with no gene match: 5.